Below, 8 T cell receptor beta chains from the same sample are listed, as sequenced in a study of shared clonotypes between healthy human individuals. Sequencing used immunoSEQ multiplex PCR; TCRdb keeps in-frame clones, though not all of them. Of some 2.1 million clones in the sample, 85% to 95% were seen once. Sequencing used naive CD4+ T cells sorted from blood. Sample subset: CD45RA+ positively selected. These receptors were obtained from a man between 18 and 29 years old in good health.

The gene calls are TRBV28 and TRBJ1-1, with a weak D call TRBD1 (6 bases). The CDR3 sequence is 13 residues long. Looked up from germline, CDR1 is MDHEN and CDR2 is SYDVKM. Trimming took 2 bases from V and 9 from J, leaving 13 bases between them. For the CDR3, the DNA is TGTGCCAGCAGTTTAGTTAAACAGGGAAAAGCTTTCTTT. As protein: CASSLVKQGKAFF.

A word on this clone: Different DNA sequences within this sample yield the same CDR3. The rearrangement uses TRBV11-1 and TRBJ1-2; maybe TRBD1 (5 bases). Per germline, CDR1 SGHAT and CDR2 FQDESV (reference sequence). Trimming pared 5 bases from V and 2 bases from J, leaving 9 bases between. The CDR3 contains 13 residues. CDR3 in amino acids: CASSPDRNYGYTF. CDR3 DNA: TGTGCCAGCAGCCCTGACAGAAACTATGGCTACACCTTC.

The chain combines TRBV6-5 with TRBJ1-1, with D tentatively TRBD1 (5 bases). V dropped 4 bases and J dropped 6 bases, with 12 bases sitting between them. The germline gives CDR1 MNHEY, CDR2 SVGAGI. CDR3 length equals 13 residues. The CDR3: CASSSSMGAEAFF. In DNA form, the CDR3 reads TGTGCCAGCAGTTCCTCAATGGGGGCTGAAGCTTTCTTT.

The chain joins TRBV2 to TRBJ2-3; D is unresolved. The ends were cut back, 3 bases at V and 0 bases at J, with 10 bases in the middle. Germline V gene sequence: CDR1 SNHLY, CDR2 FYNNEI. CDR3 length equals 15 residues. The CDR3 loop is CASSDQRSSTDTQYF. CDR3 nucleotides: TGTGCCAGCAGTGATCAGCGCTCTAGCACAGATACGCAGTATTTT.

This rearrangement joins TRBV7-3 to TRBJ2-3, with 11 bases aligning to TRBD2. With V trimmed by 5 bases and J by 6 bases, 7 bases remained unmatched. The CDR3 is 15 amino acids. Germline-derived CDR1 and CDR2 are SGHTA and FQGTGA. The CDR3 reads CASSRTSGGGDTQYF. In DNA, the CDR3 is TGTGCCAGCAGCCGAACTAGCGGGGGCGGGGATACGCAGTATTTT. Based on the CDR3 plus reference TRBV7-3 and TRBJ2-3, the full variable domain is GAGVSQTPSNKVTEKGKYVELRCDPISGHTALYWYRQSLGQGPEFLIYFQGTGAADDSGLPNDRFFAVRPEGSVSTLKIQRTERGDSAVYLCASSRTSGGGDTQYFGPGTRLTVL.

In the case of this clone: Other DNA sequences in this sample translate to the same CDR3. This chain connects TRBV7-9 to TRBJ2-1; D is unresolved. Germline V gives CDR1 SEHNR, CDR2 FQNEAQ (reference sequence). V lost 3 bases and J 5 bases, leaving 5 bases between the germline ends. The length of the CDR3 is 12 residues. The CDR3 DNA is TGTGCCAGCAGCTTTGGTGACAATGAGCAGTTCTTC. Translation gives CASSFGDNEQFF.

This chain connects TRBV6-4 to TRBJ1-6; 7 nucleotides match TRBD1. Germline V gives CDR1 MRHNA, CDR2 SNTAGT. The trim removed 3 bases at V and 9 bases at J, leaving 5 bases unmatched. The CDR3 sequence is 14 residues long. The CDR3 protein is CASSETGVASPLHF. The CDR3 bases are TGTGCCAGCAGTGAAACAGGGGTAGCTTCACCCCTCCACTTT.

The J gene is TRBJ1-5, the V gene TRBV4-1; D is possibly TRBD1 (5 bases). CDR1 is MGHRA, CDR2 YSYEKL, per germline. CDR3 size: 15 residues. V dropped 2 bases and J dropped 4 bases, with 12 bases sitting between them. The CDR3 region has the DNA TGCGCCAGCAGCCAATACTGGGGGTTAAATCAGCCCCAGCATTTT. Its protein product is CASSQYWGLNQPQHF.